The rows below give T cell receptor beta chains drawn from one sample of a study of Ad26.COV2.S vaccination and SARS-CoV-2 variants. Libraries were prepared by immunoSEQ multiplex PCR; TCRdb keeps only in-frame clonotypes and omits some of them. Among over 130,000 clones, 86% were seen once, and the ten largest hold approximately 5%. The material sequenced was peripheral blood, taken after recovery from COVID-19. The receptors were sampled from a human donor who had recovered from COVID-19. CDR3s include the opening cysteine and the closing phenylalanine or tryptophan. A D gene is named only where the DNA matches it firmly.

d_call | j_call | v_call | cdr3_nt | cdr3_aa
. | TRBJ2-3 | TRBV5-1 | TGCGCCAGCAGCATAGGGGGGGCGGCTAGCGGAAGGGTGGATACGCAGTATTTT | CASSIGGAASGRVDTQYF
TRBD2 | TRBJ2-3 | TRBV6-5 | TGTGCCAGCAGACTACTAGCGGGGCCCATGAATACGCAGTATTTT | CASRLLAGPMNTQYF
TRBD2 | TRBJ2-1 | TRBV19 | TGTGCCAGTAGTATAGGGGTAGGGCTAGCGGACTACAATGAGCAGTTCTTC | CASSIGVGLADYNEQFF
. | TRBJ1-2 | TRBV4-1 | TGCGCCAGCAGCCAATGGCAGAACTATGGCTACACCTTC | CASSQWQNYGYTF
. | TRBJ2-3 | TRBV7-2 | TGTGCCAGCAGCTTAGGGGAGACAGATACGCAGTATTTT | CASSLGETDTQYF
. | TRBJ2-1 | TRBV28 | TGTGCCAGCAGCCGGGGGCAGCGAGGCAATGAGCAGTTCTTC | CASSRGQRGNEQFF
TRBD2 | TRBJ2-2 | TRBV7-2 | TGTGCCAGCAGCACCGGGACTAGCGGGTCAGTGGAGCTGTTTTTT | CASSTGTSGSVELFF
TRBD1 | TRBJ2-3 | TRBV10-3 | TGTGCCATCAGAAAAGGGACAGGGGGGAGTGGCACAGATACGCAGTATTTT | CAIRKGTGGSGTDTQYF
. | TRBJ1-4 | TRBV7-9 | TGTGCCAGCAGCTCTGCAGGGAATGAAAAACTGTTTTTT | CASSSAGNEKLFF
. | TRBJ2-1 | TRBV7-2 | TGTGCCAGCAGCGTAACGAGTTCCTCCTACAATGAGCAGTTCTTC | CASSVTSSSYNEQFF
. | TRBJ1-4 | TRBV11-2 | TGTGCCAGCAGCTTAGACCCCAGATCCTATCTTAATGAAAAACTGTTTTTT | CASSLDPRSYLNEKLFF
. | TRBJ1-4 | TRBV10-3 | TGTGCCATCAGTGACGACTGGGGTAATGAAAAACTGTTTTTT | CAISDDWGNEKLFF
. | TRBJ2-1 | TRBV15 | TGTGCCACCAGTGTTACGGAGGGGGCATCCTACAATGAGCAGTTCTTC | CATSVTEGASYNEQFF
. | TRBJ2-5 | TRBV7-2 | TGTGCCAGCAGCTTTGTCCGACTGCGGGAGACCCAGTACTTC | CASSFVRLRETQYF
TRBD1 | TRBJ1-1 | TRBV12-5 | TGTGCTAGTGGTTTGGCCCTTACCGGGACAGCCGTCATTCCTACTGAAGCTTTCTTT | CASGLALTGTAVIPTEAFF
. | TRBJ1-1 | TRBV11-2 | TGTGCCAGCAGCCCAATCGCTGAAGCTTTCTTT | CASSPIAEAFF
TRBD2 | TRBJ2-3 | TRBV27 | TGTGCCAGCAGTTCGGGACTAGCGGGGACCCTCACAGATACGCAGTATTTT | CASSSGLAGTLTDTQYF
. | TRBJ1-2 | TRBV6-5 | TGTGCCAGCAGCTACTCACTGGCAGGCTATGGCTACACCTTC | CASSYSLAGYGYTF
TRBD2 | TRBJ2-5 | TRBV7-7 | TGTGCTAGCAGCCTCGGCGGGGGATTGGGGGAGACCCAGTACTTC | CASSLGGGLGETQYF
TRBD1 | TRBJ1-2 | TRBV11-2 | TGTGCCAGCAGCTTAGCTGGACAGGGGATGGGCTACACCTTC | CASSLAGQGMGYTF
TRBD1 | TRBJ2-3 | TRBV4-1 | TGCGCCAGCACCTCGCAGGGGGTAGGAGCACAAGATACGCAGTATTTT | CASTSQGVGAQDTQYF
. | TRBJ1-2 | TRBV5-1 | TGCGCCAGCAGCTCACTCTCGGGGGATGGCTACACCTTC | CASSSLSGDGYTF